One sample yielded the 22 T cell receptor beta chains listed below, sequenced in a study of T cell responses to AZD1222 COVID-19 vaccine. Some clones are missing from TCRdb's copy, which holds only in-frame ones; the method was immunoSEQ multiplex PCR. Found here are 65,000 to 80,000 clones, under 95% of them singletons; the top ten hold 5.5% to 9%. The specimen was peripheral blood, collected on day 0 of MenACWY control vaccination. The receptors originated from an adult in good health.

This sequence joins TRBV29-1 and TRBJ2-3; no definite D call. CDR3 length: 15 amino acids. Trimming removed 4 bases from V and 0 bases from J, with 14 bases in between. The germline CDR1 and CDR2 sequences are SQVTM and ANQGSEA. CDR3 in amino acids: CSVAHRGESTDTQYF. CDR3 nucleotide sequence: TGCAGCGTTGCTCACCGTGGGGAAAGCACAGATACGCAGTATTTT.

The chain couples TRBV29-1 to TRBJ1-2; no definite D call. This CDR3 is 13 amino acids long. V shed 1 base and J shed 8 bases, with 14 bases lying between them. The germline gives CDR1 SQVTM, CDR2 ANQGSEA. The CDR3 DNA reads TGCAGCGTTGAAGTCCCCGTTGACCGGGGCTACACCTTC. It is translated as CSVEVPVDRGYTF.

CDR3 amino acids: CASSLVGMNTEAFF. CDR3 in DNA: TGCGCCAGCAGCTTGGTCGGCATGAACACTGAAGCTTTCTTT. This chain joins TRBV5-1 and TRBJ1-1; no firm D call. CDR3 length: 14 amino acids. V lost 0 bases and J 0 bases, leaving 6 bases between the germline ends. Germline loops: CDR1 SGHRS, CDR2 YFSETQ.

The chain employs TRBV2 and TRBJ1-4; no definite D call. With 8 bases removed from V and 15 bases from J, the gap between germline ends came to 16 bases. CDR1 is SNHLY and CDR2 is FYNNEI in the germline V gene. The length of the CDR3 is 11 residues. The CDR3 spells CASGETVRMFF. The CDR3 bases are TGTGCCAGCGGGGAGACCGTGAGAATGTTTTTT.

The V call is TRBV12-3 or TRBV12-4, the J call TRBJ2-7; the D gene could be TRBD1 or TRBD2 (5 bases each). This CDR3 is 13 amino acids long. The V and J ends lost 6 bases and 4 bases respectively, with 13 bases between them. The CDR3 loop reads CASRYGTLYEQYF. The CDR3 DNA is TGTGCCAGCAGATACGGGACCCTTTACGAGCAGTACTTC.

The chain uses TRBV18 and TRBJ2-5; D is ambiguous. The V gene's germline CDR1 is KGHSH and CDR2 LQKENI. Trimming removed 2 bases from V and 3 bases from J, with 7 bases in between. This CDR3 has 13 amino acids. The CDR3 coding sequence is TGTGCCAGCTCACCAGGAAGGAAAGAGACCCAGTACTTC. Translated, it gives CASSPGRKETQYF.

This chain links TRBV27 with TRBJ2-2; 7 bases are shared with TRBD2. CDR3 length: 16 residues. J lost 4 bases, V lost 1 base, and 6 bases had no gene match. Looked up from germline, CDR1 is MNHEY and CDR2 is SMNVEV (reference sequence). The CDR3 DNA reads as TGTGCCAGCAGTTTATGGGGAGGGGCGAGCACCGGGGAGCTGTTTTTT. It translates to CASSLWGGASTGELFF.

The chain joins TRBV3-1 (or the pseudogene TRBV3-2) to TRBJ2-7; weak D call: TRBD2 (5 bases). The germline V gene encodes CDR1 LGHDT and CDR2 YNNKEL (reference sequence). V dropped 4 bases and J dropped 5 bases, with 18 bases sitting between them. The length of the CDR3 is 15 residues. In DNA, the CDR3 is TGTGCCAGCAGCCCCCGGCGGGCCACGGAAAACGAGCAGTACTTC. This codes for CASSPRRATENEQYF.

The chain uses TRBV7-8 and TRBJ2-3, with D tentatively TRBD2 (5 bases). Trimming pared 11 bases from V and 1 base from J, leaving 16 bases between. The CDR3 sequence is 14 residues long. Germline-derived CDR1 and CDR2 are SGHVS and FQNEAQ. CDR3 DNA sequence: TGTGCCGTCAAAGGAGGCTGGGGCACAGATACGCAGTATTTT. It specifies CAVKGGWGTDTQYF.

The V and J genes are TRBV29-1 and TRBJ1-2, with TRBD1 identical over 12 bases. This CDR3 is 13 amino acids long. Germline V lookup: CDR1 SQVTM, CDR2 ANQGSEA. Trimming took 7 bases from V and 7 from J; bases not matched to a gene: 7. The CDR3 protein is CSGGGTGGSGYTF. The CDR3 region has the DNA TGCAGCGGTGGCGGGACAGGGGGCTCTGGCTACACCTTC.

In its sample, this clone was seen once. The gene calls are TRBV5-1 and TRBJ2-7; 8 positions match TRBD1. CDR1 and CDR2 (germline): SGHRS, YFSETQ. Trimming removed 1 base from V and 2 bases from J; junction bases left unmatched: 8. The CDR3 is 16 amino acids. The CDR3 is CASSLNTGGFAYEQYF. For the CDR3, the DNA is TGCGCCAGCAGCTTGAATACAGGGGGATTCGCCTACGAGCAGTACTTC.

The chain links TRBV12-3 or TRBV12-4 to TRBJ2-5, with D tentatively TRBD2 (6 bases). Trimming shortened V by 8 bases and J by 0 bases, and 10 bases separated the two germline ends. CDR3 length: 13 amino acids. The CDR3 DNA is TGTGCCAGCTGTCTAGCGAACCAAGAGACCCAGTACTTC. It codes for CASCLANQETQYF.

The V call is TRBV18, the J call TRBJ1-6; 7 bases map to TRBD1. V lost 5 bases to trimming and J lost 7 bases; unmatched junction nucleotides: 8. The V gene's germline CDR1 is KGHSH and CDR2 LQKENI. This CDR3 is built from 15 residues. CDR3 bases: TGTGCCAGCTCAGCCCTGCAGGGGGGGAATTCACCCCTCCACTTT. Translating it yields CASSALQGGNSPLHF.

J is TRBJ2-3 and V is TRBV20-1, with TRBD2 matching 10 bases. With V trimmed by 3 bases and J by 5 bases, 8 bases remained unmatched. Germline V gene sequence: CDR1 DFQATT, CDR2 SNEGSKA (reference sequence). This CDR3 comprises 15 residues. CDR3 residues: CSASKAGGLGDTQYF. DNA for the CDR3: TGCAGTGCTAGTAAAGCGGGAGGGCTGGGAGATACGCAGTATTTT.

The chain employs TRBV7-2 and TRBJ2-7, with 10 bases lining up with TRBD1. V trimming: 5 bases; J trimming: 0 bases; junction bases outside the gene matches: 4. This CDR3 is 15 amino acids long. Germline CDR1 reads SGHTA; CDR2 reads FQGNSA. In nucleotides, the CDR3 is TGTGCCAGCAGCCCGCGGGACAGGGGCTCCTACGAGCAGTACTTC. It specifies CASSPRDRGSYEQYF.

The chain links TRBV12-3 or TRBV12-4 to TRBJ2-7, with D unresolved. The CDR3 totals 12 residues. V lost 0 bases and J lost 7, with 7 bases in between. CDR3 DNA sequence: TGTGCCAGCAGTTTAGCGCAGGCAGAGCAGTACTTC. Translation: CASSLAQAEQYF.

The chain couples TRBV18 to TRBJ2-1, with D possibly TRBD1 on 5 matching bases. Between the trimmed V and J ends, which lost 6 bases and 5 bases, there was a span of 11 bases. Germline CDR1 and CDR2: KGHSH and LQKENI. The CDR3 is 13 residues long. CDR3 amino acids: CASSRGLNNEQFF. Written as DNA, the CDR3 is TGTGCCAGCTCTAGGGGTTTGAACAATGAGCAGTTCTTC.

The chain employs TRBV7-8 and TRBJ2-1, with 7 positions matching TRBD1. The CDR3 is made up of 14 amino acids. V lost 5 bases to trimming and J lost 7 bases; unmatched junction nucleotides: 8. Germline CDR1 SGHVS, CDR2 FQNEAQ. This chain's CDR3 is CASSPGQSLNEQFF. In DNA, the CDR3 is TGTGCCAGCAGCCCGGGACAGTCTCTGAATGAGCAGTTCTTC.

The chain combines TRBV20-1 with TRBJ1-4; D is perhaps TRBD1 (5 bases). Trimming took 7 bases from V and 5 from J, leaving 8 bases between them. The length of the CDR3 is 11 residues. Germline V gene lookup returns CDR1 DFQATT and CDR2 SNEGSKA (reference sequence). CDR3 nucleotide sequence: TGCAGTGTCCAGGGAAATGAAAAACTGTTTTTT. Amino acids: CSVQGNEKLFF.

This chain connects TRBV9 to TRBJ1-3; 7 nucleotides line up with TRBD1. This CDR3 has 14 residues. Germline CDR1 is SGDLS and CDR2 is YYNGEE. The junction had 6 bases not matched to a gene; V was cut back by 3 bases and J by 6 bases. CDR3 protein: CASSATGTANTIYF. For the CDR3, the DNA is TGTGCCAGCAGCGCGACCGGGACAGCAAACACCATATATTTT.

The J gene is TRBJ2-3, the V gene TRBV5-1; TRBD2 matches 16 bases. The CDR3 consists of 18 residues. V trimming: 3 bases; J trimming: 4 bases; junction bases outside the gene matches: 8. CDR1 is SGHRS, CDR2 YFSETQ, per germline. This CDR3 reads CASSSGTSGGAGADTQYF. In DNA, the CDR3 is TGCGCCAGCAGCTCCGGGACTAGCGGGGGGGCCGGTGCAGATACGCAGTATTTT.

The chain has TRBV25-1 and TRBJ2-2; 9 bases map to TRBD1. CDR1 and CDR2 (germline): MGHDK, SYGVNS. J lost 2 bases, V lost 3 bases, and 4 bases had no gene match. CDR3 length equals 16 residues. The CDR3 here is CASSDPGQGNTGELFF. As DNA, the CDR3 is TGTGCCAGCAGTGACCCGGGACAGGGAAACACCGGGGAGCTGTTTTTT.